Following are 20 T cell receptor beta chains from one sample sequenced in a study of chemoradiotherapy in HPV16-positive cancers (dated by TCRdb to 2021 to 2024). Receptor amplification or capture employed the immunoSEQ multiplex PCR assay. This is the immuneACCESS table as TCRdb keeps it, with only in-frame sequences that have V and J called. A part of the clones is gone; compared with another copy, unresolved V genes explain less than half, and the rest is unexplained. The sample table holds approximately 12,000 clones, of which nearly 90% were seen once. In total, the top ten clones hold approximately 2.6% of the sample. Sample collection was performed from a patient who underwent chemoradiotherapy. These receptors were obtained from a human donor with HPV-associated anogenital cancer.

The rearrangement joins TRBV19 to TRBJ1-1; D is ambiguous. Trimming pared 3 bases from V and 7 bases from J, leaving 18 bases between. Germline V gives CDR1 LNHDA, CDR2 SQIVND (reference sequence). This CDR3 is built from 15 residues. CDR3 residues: CASSISLSPDGEAFF. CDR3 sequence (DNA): TGTGCCAGTAGTATCTCTCTCAGCCCAGACGGTGAAGCTTTCTTT.

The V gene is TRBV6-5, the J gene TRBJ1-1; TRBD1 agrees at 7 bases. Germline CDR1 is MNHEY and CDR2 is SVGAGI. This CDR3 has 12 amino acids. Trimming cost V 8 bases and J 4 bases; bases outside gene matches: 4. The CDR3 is CASRGGPTEAFF. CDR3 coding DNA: TGTGCCAGCCGAGGGGGCCCCACTGAAGCTTTCTTT.

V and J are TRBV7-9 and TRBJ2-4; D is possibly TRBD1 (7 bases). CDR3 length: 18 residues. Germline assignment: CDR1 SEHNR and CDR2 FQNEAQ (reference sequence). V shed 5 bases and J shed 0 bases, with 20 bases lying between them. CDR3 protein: CASSPYPRQGLAKNIQYF. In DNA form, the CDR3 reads TGTGCCAGCAGCCCCTACCCAAGACAGGGACTAGCCAAAAACATTCAGTACTTC.

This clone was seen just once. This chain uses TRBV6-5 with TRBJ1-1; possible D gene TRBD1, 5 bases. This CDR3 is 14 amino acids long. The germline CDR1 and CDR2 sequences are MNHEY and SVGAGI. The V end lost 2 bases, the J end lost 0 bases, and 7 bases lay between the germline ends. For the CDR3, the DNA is TGTGCCAGCAGTTACGGACAAATGAACACTGAAGCTTTCTTT. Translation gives CASSYGQMNTEAFF.

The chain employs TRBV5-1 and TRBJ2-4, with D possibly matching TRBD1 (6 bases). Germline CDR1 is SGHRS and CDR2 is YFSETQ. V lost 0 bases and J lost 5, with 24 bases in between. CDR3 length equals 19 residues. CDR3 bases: TGCGCCAGCAGCTTGGGGACAGTGCTTAGAGAGATCGGTCAAAACATTCAGTACTTC. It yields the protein CASSLGTVLREIGQNIQYF. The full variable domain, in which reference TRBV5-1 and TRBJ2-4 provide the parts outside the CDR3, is KAGVTQTPRYLIKTRGQQVTLSCSPISGHRSVSWYQQTPGQGLQFLFEYFSETQRNKGNFPGRFSGRQFSNSRSEMNVSTLELGDSALYLCASSLGTVLREIGQNIQYFGAGTRLSVL.

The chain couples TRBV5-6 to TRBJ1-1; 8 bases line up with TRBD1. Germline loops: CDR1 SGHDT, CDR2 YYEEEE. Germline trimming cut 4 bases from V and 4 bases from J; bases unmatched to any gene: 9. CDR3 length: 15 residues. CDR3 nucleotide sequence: TGTGCCAGCAGCCTAAGGACAGGGTTAAGCACTGAAGCTTTCTTT. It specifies CASSLRTGLSTEAFF.

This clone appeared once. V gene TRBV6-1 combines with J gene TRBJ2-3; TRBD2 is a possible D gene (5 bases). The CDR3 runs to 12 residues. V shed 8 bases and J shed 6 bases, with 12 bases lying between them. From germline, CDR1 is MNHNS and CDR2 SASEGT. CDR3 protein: CASEGMADTQYF. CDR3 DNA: TGTGCCAGCGAGGGAATGGCGGATACGCAGTATTTT.

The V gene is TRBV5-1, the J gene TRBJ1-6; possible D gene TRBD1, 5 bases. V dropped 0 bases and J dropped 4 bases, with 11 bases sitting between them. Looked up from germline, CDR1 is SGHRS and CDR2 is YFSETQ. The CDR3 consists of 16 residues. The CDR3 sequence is CASSLGQGIYNSPLHF. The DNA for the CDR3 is TGCGCCAGCAGCTTGGGTCAGGGAATTTATAATTCACCCCTCCACTTT.

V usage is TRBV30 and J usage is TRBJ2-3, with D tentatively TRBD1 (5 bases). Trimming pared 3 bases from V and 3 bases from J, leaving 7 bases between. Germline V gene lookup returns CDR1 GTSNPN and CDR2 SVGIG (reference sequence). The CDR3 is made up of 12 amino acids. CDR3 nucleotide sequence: TGTGCCTGGAGGGGGCGGACAGATACGCAGTATTTT. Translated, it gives CAWRGRTDTQYF.

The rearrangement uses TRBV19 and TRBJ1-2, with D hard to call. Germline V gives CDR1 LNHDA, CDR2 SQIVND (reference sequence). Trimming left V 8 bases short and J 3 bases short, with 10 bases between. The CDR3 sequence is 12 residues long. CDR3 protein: CASGRGDYGYTF. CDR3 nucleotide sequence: TGTGCCAGTGGCCGGGGAGACTATGGCTACACCTTC.

For the CDR3, the DNA is TGTGCCAGCACCCTAGGGGTTAGCAATCAGCCCCAGCATTTT. Translating it yields CASTLGVSNQPQHF. The chain couples TRBV2 to TRBJ1-5; possibly TRBD1 for D (5 bases). V gave up 7 bases and J gave up 0 bases, with 10 bases separating them. This CDR3 region has 14 residues. CDR1 SNHLY and CDR2 FYNNEI come from the germline V gene.

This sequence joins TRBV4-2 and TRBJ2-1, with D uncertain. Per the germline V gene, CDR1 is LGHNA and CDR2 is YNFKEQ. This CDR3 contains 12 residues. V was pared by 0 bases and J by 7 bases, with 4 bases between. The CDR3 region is CASSQERNEQFF. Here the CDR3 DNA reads TGTGCCAGCAGCCAAGAGCGGAATGAGCAGTTCTTC.

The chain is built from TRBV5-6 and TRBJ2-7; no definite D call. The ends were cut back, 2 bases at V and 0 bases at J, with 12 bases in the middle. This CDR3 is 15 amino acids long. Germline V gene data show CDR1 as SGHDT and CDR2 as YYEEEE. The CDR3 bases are TGTGCCAGCAGCTTCAGGTCCCCCAACTCCTACGAGCAGTACTTC. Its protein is CASSFRSPNSYEQYF.

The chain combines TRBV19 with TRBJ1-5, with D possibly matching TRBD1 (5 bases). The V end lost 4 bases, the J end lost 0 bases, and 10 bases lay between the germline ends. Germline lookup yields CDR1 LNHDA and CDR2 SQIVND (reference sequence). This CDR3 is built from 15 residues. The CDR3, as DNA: TGTGCCAGTAGTACTAGACAGTCTAGCAATCAGCCCCAGCATTTT. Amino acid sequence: CASSTRQSSNQPQHF.

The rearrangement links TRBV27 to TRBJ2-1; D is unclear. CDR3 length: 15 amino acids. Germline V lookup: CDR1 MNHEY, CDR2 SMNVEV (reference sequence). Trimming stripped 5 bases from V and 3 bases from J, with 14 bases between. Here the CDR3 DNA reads TGTGCCAGCAGTAATGCCCCTGGGTTCTACAATGAGCAGTTCTTC. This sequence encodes CASSNAPGFYNEQFF.

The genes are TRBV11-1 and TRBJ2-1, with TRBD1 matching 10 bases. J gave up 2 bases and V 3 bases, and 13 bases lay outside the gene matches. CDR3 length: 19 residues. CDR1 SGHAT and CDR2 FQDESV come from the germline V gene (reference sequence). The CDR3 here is CASSFLSGGGTGAYNEQFF. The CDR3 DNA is TGTGCCAGCAGCTTCCTTAGTGGGGGGGGGACAGGGGCCTACAATGAGCAGTTCTTC.

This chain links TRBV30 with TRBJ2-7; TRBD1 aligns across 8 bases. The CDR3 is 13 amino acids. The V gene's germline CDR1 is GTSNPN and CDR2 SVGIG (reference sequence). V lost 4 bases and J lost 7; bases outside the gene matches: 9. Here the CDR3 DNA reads TGTGCCTGGAAGTGGGACAGGCGCGGAGAGCAGTACTTC. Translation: CAWKWDRRGEQYF.

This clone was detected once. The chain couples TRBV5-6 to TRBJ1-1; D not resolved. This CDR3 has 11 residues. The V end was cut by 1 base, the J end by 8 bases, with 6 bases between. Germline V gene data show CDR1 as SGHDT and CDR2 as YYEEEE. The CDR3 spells CASSLLSEAFF. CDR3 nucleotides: TGTGCCAGCAGCTTGTTATCCGAAGCTTTCTTT. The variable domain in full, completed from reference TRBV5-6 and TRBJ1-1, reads DAGVTQSPTHLIKTRGQQVTLRCSPKSGHDTVSWYQQALGQGPQFIFQYYEEEERQRGNFPDRFSGHQFPNYSSELNVNALLLGDSALYLCASSLLSEAFFGQGTRLTVV.

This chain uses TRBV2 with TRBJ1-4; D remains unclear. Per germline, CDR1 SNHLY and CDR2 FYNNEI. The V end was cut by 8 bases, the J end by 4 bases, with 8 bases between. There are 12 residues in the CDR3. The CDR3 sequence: CASSPLNEKLFF. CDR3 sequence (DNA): TGTGCCAGCTCCCCCCTTAATGAAAAACTGTTTTTT. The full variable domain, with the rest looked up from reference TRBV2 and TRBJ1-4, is EPEVTQTPSHQVTQMGQEVILRCVPISNHLYFYWYRQILGQKVEFLVSFYNNEISEKSEIFDDQFSVERPDGSNFTLKIRSTKLEDSAMYFCASSPLNEKLFFGSGTQLSVL.

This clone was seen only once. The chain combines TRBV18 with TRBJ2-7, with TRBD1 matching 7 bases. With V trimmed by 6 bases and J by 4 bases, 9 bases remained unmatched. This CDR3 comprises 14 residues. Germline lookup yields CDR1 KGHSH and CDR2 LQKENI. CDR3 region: CASSPSDRRYEQYF. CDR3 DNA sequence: TGTGCCAGCTCCCCCTCGGACAGGCGTTACGAGCAGTACTTC.